The 3 T cell receptor beta chains below come from one sample, sequenced in a study of graft-versus-host responses after intestinal transplantation. Profiling relied on immunoSEQ multiplex PCR, and the TCRdb table lists in-frame clones only, not all of them. The sample lists roughly 21,000 clones, roughly two fifths occurring once. Plating combined roughly 200,000 CFSE-labeled responder cells with roughly 200,000 irradiated, violet-dye-labeled stimulator cells. Sample: alloreactive CD8+ T cells from a mixed lymphocyte reaction culture, taken before intestinal transplant. Subset of the sample: CFSE-low proliferating T cells sorted from approximately 6-day pre-transplant mixed lymphocyte reaction (GvH or HvG direction). These receptors originate from a human patient who received an intestinal transplant.

The genes are TRBV9 and TRBJ2-1; D might be TRBD1 or TRBD2, each matching 6 bases. Germline V gene sequence: CDR1 SGDLS, CDR2 YYNGEE. Trimming shortened V by 2 bases and J by 2 bases, and 11 bases separated the two germline ends. This CDR3 spans 15 amino acids. Written as DNA, the CDR3 is TGTGCCAGCAGCGTTGGGGGGCGGACCTACAATGAGCAGTTCTTC. This codes for CASSVGGRTYNEQFF.

This clone is medium-sized within its sample. The V and J genes are TRBV5-6 and TRBJ2-7; 10 bases agree with TRBD1. This CDR3 has 15 residues. CDR1 and CDR2 from the germline V gene are SGHDT and YYEEEE. V gave up 5 bases and J gave up 4 bases; unmatched junction bases: 9. CDR3 region: CASSQTGGTLYEQYF. The CDR3 DNA reads as TGTGCCAGCAGTCAGACAGGGGGCACTCTTTACGAGCAGTACTTC.

The table lists this clone with a few counts. This chain connects TRBV5-6 to TRBJ2-5; D is possibly TRBD1 (5 bases). Germline values: CDR1 SGHDT, CDR2 YYEEEE. With 0 bases removed from V and 2 bases from J, the gap between germline ends came to 8 bases. The CDR3 is 14 residues long. Here the CDR3 reads CASSLGGVQETQYF. DNA for the CDR3: TGTGCCAGCAGCTTGGGGGGCGTTCAAGAGACCCAGTACTTC.